The 8 T cell receptor beta chains below come from one sample, sequenced in a study of T-cell reconstitution after alpha-beta-depleted transplantation in children. Unique molecular identifiers were built into the TCRbeta library. TCRdb ran MiXCR on the PCR reads and lists one entry per CDR3 protein. Counted here are about 230,000 distinct CDR3 sequences, approximately 10% occurring once; the ten biggest clones make up over 5%. Here the sequenced sample was PBMCs from the stem cell graft donor, taken from the stem cell graft. All receptors derive from a human donor who donated a stem cell graft to a child with acute lymphoblastic leukemia.

CDR3 sequence (DNA): TGTGCCAGCAGCCAAGAATCGGGCTATGGCTACACCTTC. Amino acid sequence: CASSQESGYGYTF. The J gene is TRBJ1-2, the V gene TRBV3-1; D ambiguous. CDR3 length: 13 amino acids. V was clipped by 0 bases and J by 4 bases, with 6 bases between them. Germline V gives CDR1 LGHDT, CDR2 YNNKEL (reference sequence). Drawing the rest from reference TRBV3-1 and TRBJ1-2, the complete variable domain is DTAVSQTPKYLVTQMGNDKSIKCEQNLGHDTMYWYKQDSKKFLKIMFSYNNKELIINETVPNRFSPKSPDKAHLNLHINSLELGDSAVYFCASSQESGYGYTFGSGTRLTVV.

This clonotype was counted a few times. The chain couples TRBV5-5 to TRBJ2-6; tentatively, D is TRBD1 (6 bases). Germline CDR1 and CDR2: SGHKS and YYEKEE (reference sequence). Trimming stripped 2 bases from V and 2 bases from J, with 14 bases between. The CDR3 extends over 17 amino acids. Here the CDR3 DNA reads TGTGCCAGCAGCTTTAATCCTACAGGGACTGGGGCCAACGTCCTGACTTTC. It is translated as CASSFNPTGTGANVLTF.

This clonotype has just a few counts. This chain connects TRBV7-2 to TRBJ1-6; no firm D call. CDR1 is SGHTA, CDR2 FQGNSA, per germline. The CDR3 contains 16 residues. Trimming left V 9 bases short and J 0 bases short, with 15 bases between. The CDR3 DNA sequence: TGTGCCAGTAGGGAGTTCCACCGCTCCTATAATTCACCCCTCCACTTT. This gives the protein CASREFHRSYNSPLHF.

This chain connects TRBV11-2 to TRBJ1-4; D unresolved. The germline gives CDR1 SGHAT, CDR2 FQNNGV. The V end lost 4 bases, the J end lost 6 bases, and 12 bases lay between the germline ends. The CDR3 covers 14 residues. CDR3 in amino acids: CASSSPRSYEKLFF. In nucleotides, the CDR3 is TGTGCCAGCAGCTCTCCTAGGTCTTATGAAAAACTGTTTTTT.

The table lists this clonotype with a few counts. This chain links TRBV5-1 with TRBJ2-3, with D possibly being TRBD2 (6 bases). This CDR3 has 15 amino acids. The V end lost 3 bases, the J end lost 0 bases, and 11 bases lay between the germline ends. The germline CDR1 and CDR2 sequences are SGHRS and YFSETQ. CDR3 residues: CASSSLAWSTDTQYF. The CDR3 coding sequence is TGCGCCAGCAGCTCTCTAGCGTGGAGCACAGATACGCAGTATTTT.

V is TRBV3-1 and J is TRBJ2-3; 9 nucleotides match TRBD1. V shed 1 base, J shed 0 bases, and the junction held 5 bases outside the gene matches. The CDR3 loop spans 17 amino acids. Germline loops: CDR1 LGHDT, CDR2 YNNKEL (reference sequence). CDR3 amino acids: CASSQGDRGGSTDTQYF. The CDR3 DNA reads TGTGCCAGCAGCCAAGGCGACAGGGGGGGTAGCACAGATACGCAGTATTTT.

J is TRBJ1-2 and V is TRBV6-1; D gene ambiguous. The CDR3 sequence is 12 residues long. V shed 4 bases and J shed 5 bases, with 8 bases lying between them. CDR1 is MNHNS and CDR2 is SASEGT in the germline V gene. CDR3 in amino acids: CASSARNYGYTF. The DNA of the CDR3 is TGTGCCAGCAGTGCTAGGAATTATGGCTACACCTTC.

This clonotype was counted at least ten times. The chain links TRBV6-5 to TRBJ1-1, with D uncertain. CDR1 is MNHEY, CDR2 SVGAGI, per germline. Trimming shortened V by 1 base and J by 3 bases, and 0 bases separated the two germline ends. There are 11 residues in the CDR3. The CDR3 sequence: CASSYYTEAFF. The CDR3 DNA reads TGTGCCAGCAGTTACTACACTGAAGCTTTCTTT.